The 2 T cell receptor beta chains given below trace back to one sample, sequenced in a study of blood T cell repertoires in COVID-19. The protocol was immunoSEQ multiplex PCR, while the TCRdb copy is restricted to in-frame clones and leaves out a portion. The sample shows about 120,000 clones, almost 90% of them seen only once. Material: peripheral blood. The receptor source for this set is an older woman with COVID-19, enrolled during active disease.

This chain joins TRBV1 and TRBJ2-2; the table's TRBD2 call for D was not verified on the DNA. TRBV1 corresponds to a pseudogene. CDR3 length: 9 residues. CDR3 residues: CTPKGELFF. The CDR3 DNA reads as TGCACCCCTAAGGGGGAGCTGTTTTTT.

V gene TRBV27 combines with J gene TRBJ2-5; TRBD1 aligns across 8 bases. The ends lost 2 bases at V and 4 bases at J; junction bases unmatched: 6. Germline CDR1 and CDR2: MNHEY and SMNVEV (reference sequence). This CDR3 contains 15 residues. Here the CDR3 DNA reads TGTGCCAGCAGTTTACGACAGGGGATGGGAGAGACCCAGTACTTC. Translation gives CASSLRQGMGETQYF.